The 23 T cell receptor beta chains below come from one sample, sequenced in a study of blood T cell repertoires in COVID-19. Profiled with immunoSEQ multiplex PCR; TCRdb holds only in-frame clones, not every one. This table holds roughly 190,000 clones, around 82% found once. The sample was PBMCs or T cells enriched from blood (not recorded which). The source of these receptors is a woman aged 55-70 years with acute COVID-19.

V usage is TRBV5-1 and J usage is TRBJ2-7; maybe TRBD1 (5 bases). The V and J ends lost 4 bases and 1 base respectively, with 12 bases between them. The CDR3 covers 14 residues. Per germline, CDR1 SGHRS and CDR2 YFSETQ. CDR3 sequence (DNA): TGCGCCAGCAGCCCGGACGGACAATCCTACGAGCAGTACGTC. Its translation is CASSPDGQSYEQYV.

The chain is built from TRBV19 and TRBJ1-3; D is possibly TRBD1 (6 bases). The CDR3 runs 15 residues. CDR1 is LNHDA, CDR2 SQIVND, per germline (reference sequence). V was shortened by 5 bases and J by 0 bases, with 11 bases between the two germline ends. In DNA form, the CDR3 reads TGTGCCAGTAGTCGGGGGGACAACTCTGGAAACACCATATATTTT. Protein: CASSRGDNSGNTIYF.

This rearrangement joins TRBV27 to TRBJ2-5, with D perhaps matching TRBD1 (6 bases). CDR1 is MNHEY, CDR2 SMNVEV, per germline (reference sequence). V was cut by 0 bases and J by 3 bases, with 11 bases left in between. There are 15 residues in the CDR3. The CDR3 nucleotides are TGTGCCAGCAGTTTATCGGAAGGGGGAGAAGAGACCCAGTACTTC. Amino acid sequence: CASSLSEGGEETQYF.

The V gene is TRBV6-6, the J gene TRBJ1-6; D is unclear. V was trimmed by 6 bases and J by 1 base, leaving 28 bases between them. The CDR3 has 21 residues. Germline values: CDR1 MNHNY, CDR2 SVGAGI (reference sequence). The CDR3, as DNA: TGTGCCAGCAGCAACCGGATATTGGGCAGATCCCCCGGATCCTATAATTCACCCCTCCACTTT. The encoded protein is CASSNRILGRSPGSYNSPLHF.

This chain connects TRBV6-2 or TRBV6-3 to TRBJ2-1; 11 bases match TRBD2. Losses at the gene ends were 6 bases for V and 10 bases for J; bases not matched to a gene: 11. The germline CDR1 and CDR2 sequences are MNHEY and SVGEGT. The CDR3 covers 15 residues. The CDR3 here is CASSILAGGPWEQFF. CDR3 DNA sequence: TGTGCCAGCAGCATATTAGCGGGGGGGCCGTGGGAGCAGTTCTTC.

CDR3 in amino acids: CASGSLGRSTDTQYF. CDR3 bases: TGCGCCAGCGGATCCTTGGGCAGAAGCACAGATACGCAGTATTTT. The chain has TRBV5-1 and TRBJ2-3; D not resolved. The germline V gene has CDR1 SGHRS and CDR2 YFSETQ. V lost 7 bases and J lost 0, with 15 bases in between. The CDR3 has 15 residues. Full variable domain (outside the CDR3, taken from reference TRBV5-1 and TRBJ2-3): KAGVTQTPRYLIKTRGQQVTLSCSPISGHRSVSWYQQTPGQGLQFLFEYFSETQRNKGNFPGRFSGRQFSNSRSEMNVSTLELGDSALYLCASGSLGRSTDTQYFGPGTRLTVL.

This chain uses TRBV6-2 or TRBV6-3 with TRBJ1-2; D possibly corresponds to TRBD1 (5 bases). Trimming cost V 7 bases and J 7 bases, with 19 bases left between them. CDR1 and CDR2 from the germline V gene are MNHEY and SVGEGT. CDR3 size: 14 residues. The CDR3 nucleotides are TGTGCCAGCACCCCCGGGGGATTTACTGGTGGCTACACCTTC. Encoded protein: CASTPGGFTGGYTF.

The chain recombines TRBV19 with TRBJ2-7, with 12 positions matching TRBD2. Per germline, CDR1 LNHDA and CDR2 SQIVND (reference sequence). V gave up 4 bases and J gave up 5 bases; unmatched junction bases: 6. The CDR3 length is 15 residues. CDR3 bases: TGTGCCAGTAGTACCCCGACTAGCGGGAGTGACGAGCAGTACTTC. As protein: CASSTPTSGSDEQYF. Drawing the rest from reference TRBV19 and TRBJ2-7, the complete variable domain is DGGITQSPKYLFRKEGQNVTLSCEQNLNHDAMYWYRQDPGQGLRLIYYSQIVNDFQKGDIAEGYSVSREKKESFPLTVTSAQKNPTAFYLCASSTPTSGSDEQYFGPGTRLTVT.

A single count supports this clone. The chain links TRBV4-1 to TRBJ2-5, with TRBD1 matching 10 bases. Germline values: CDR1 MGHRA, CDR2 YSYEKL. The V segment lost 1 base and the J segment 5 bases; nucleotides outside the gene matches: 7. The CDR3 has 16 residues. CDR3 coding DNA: TGCGCCAGCAGCCAAGGGCTGACAGGGGGCCAGGAGACCCAGTACTTC. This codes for CASSQGLTGGQETQYF.

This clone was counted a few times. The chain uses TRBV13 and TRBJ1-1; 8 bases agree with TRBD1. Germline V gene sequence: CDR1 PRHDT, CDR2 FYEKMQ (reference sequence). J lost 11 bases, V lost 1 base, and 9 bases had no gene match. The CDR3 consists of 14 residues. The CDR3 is CASSLVDRGSVAFF. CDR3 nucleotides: TGTGCCAGCAGCTTAGTAGACAGGGGTTCGGTGGCTTTCTTT.

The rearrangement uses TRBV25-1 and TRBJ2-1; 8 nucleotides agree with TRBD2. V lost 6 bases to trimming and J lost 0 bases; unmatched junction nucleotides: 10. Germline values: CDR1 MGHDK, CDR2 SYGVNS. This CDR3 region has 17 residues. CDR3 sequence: CASSRTSSFSSYNEQFF. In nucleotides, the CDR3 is TGTGCCAGCAGCCGGACTAGCAGTTTCAGCTCCTACAATGAGCAGTTCTTC.

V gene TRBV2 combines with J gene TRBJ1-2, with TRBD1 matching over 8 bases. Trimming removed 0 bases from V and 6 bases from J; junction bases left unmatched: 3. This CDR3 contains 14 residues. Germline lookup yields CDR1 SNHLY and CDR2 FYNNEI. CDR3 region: CASSEAARGHGYTF. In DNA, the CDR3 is TGTGCCAGCAGTGAAGCGGCCAGGGGGCATGGCTACACCTTC.

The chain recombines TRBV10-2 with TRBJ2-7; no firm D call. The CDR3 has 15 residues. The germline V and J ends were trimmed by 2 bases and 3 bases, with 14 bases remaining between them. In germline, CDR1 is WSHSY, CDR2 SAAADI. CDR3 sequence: CASSEGLGAVYEQYF. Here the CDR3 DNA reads TGCGCCAGCAGTGAGGGGCTCGGTGCAGTCTACGAGCAGTACTTC.

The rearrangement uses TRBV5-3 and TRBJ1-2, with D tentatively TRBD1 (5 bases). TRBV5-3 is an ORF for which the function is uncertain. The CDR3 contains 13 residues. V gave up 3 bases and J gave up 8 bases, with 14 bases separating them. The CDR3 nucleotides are TGTGCCAGAAGCTCTAAAGACAGTCCAGGCTACACCTTC. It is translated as CARSSKDSPGYTF.

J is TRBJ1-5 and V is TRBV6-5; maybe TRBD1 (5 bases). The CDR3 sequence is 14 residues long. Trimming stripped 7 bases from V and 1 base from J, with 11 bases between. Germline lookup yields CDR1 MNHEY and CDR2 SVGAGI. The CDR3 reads CASTSQGSNQPQHF. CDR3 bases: TGTGCCAGCACCAGCCAGGGAAGCAATCAGCCCCAGCATTTT.

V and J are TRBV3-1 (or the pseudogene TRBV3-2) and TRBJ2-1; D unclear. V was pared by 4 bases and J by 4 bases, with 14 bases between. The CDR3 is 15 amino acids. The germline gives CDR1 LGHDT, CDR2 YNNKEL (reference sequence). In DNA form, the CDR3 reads TGTGCCAGCAGCCCTCCGATTAGCCCATACAATGAGCAGTTCTTC. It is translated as CASSPPISPYNEQFF.

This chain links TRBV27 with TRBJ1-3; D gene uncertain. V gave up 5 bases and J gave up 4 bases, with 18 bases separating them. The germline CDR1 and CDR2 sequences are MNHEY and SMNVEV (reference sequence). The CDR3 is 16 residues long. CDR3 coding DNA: TGTGCCAGCAGTAGGGAGGGAAGGGTTGCGGGAAACACCATATATTTT. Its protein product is CASSREGRVAGNTIYF.

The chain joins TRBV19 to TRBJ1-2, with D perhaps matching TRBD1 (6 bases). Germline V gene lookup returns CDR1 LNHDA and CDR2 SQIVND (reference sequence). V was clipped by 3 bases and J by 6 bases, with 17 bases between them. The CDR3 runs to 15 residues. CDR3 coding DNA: TGTGCCAGTAGTATGCAAGGGGGGGTTAAGAATGGCTACACCTTC. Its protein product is CASSMQGGVKNGYTF.

CDR3 loop: CSVFQGFDTEAFF. The CDR3 nucleotides read TGCAGCGTTTTTCAGGGTTTCGACACTGAAGCTTTCTTT. This chain connects TRBV29-1 to TRBJ1-1; D is possibly TRBD1 (5 bases). The CDR3 loop spans 13 amino acids. V lost 5 bases to trimming and J lost 3 bases, with 13 bases between them. Germline CDR1 SQVTM, CDR2 ANQGSEA.

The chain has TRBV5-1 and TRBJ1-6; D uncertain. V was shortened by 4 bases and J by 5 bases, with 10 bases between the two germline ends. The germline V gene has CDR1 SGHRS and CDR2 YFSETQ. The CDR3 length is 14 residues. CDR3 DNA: TGCGCCAGCAGCCCTGACGGGAATAATTCACCCCTCCACTTT. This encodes CASSPDGNNSPLHF.

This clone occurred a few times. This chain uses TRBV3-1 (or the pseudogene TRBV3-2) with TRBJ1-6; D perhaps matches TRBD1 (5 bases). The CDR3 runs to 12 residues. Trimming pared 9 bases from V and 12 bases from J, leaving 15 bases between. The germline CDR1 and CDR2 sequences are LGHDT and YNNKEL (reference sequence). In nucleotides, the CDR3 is TGTGCCAGTGTGACAGACGTACAACCCCTCCACTTT. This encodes CASVTDVQPLHF.

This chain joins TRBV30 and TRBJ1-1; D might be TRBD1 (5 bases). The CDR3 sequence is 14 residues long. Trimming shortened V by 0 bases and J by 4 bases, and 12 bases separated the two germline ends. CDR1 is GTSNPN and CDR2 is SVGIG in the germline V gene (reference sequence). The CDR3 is CAWSVGGAGTEAFF. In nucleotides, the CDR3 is TGTGCCTGGAGTGTAGGTGGGGCAGGCACTGAAGCTTTCTTT. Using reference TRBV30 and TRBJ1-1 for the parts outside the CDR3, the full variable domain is SQTIHQWPATLVQPVGSPLSLECTVEGTSNPNLYWYRQAAGRGLQLLFYSVGIGQISSEVPQNLSASRPQDRQFILSSKKLLLSDSGFYLCAWSVGGAGTEAFFGQGTRLTVV.

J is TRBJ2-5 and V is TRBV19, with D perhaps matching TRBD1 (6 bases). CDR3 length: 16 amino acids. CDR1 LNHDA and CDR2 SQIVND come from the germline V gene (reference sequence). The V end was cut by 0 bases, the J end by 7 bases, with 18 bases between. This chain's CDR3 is CASSIDHRARPGTQYF. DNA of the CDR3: TGTGCCAGTAGTATAGATCACAGGGCCCGGCCCGGGACCCAGTACTTC.